Listed here are 8 T cell receptor beta chains from one sample, sequenced in a study of OX40 agonist ivuxolimab in advanced cancers. Profiling relied on immunoSEQ multiplex PCR, and the TCRdb table lists in-frame clones only, not all of them. The table shows over 60,000 clones, with approximately 84% occurring only once. The sequences come from CD4+ or CD8+ T cells sorted from blood, collected in a trial of the OX40 agonist ivuxolimab. The origin of the receptors is an adult with an advanced solid tumor such as melanoma, head and neck, liver or kidney cancer.

The chain carries TRBV29-1 and TRBJ2-2, with 8 bases identical to TRBD2. The CDR3 has 14 amino acids. Trimming removed 3 bases from V and 1 base from J; junction bases left unmatched: 1. CDR1 SQVTM and CDR2 ANQGSEA come from the germline V gene. The CDR3 DNA follows: TGCAGCGTTGATAGCGGGGTGAACACCGGGGAGCTGTTTTTT. Amino acid sequence: CSVDSGVNTGELFF.

This rearrangement joins TRBV5-1 to TRBJ1-2; tentatively, D is TRBD1 (6 bases). The CDR3 contains 13 residues. The germline gives CDR1 SGHRS, CDR2 YFSETQ. Trimming shortened V by 7 bases and J by 2 bases, and 12 bases separated the two germline ends. In nucleotides, the CDR3 is TGCGCCAGCGCCGGGGGCTTAAACTATGGCTACACCTTC. Amino acid sequence: CASAGGLNYGYTF.

This clone was detected only once. The CDR3 DNA sequence: TGTGCCAGCAGCCAAGCCGGGGGGACATTGAACACTGAAGCTTTCTTT. Its protein product is CASSQAGGTLNTEAFF. The genes are TRBV4-2 and TRBJ1-1; D is perhaps TRBD1 (6 bases). Per germline, CDR1 LGHNA and CDR2 YNFKEQ. The V end lost 1 base, the J end lost 0 bases, and 12 bases lay between the germline ends. There are 16 residues in the CDR3.

The chain joins TRBV6-6 to TRBJ2-7; 9 bases line up with TRBD1. The germline gives CDR1 MNHNY, CDR2 SVGAGI (reference sequence). V lost 5 bases, J lost 5 bases, and 10 bases stayed unmatched. This CDR3 comprises 15 residues. CDR3 loop: CASSRLGQGHDEQYF. The CDR3 coding sequence is TGTGCCAGCAGTCGGCTGGGACAGGGCCACGACGAGCAGTACTTC.

J is TRBJ2-3 and V is TRBV7-6, with 12 positions matching TRBD1. V lost 5 bases, J lost 4 bases, and 4 bases stayed unmatched. The length of the CDR3 is 15 residues. Germline loops: CDR1 SGHVS, CDR2 FNYEAQ. The CDR3 DNA sequence: TGTGCCAGCAGCAGGGGGACAGGGGGCTCAGATACGCAGTATTTT. Protein: CASSRGTGGSDTQYF.

The chain employs TRBV28 and TRBJ2-3; a weak D match, TRBD2 (6 bases). V was pared by 6 bases and J by 0 bases, with 10 bases between. The CDR3 totals 14 residues. Germline V gives CDR1 MDHEN, CDR2 SYDVKM. The CDR3 here is CASRPGTSTDTQYF. The CDR3 DNA reads TGTGCCAGCAGGCCCGGGACTAGCACAGATACGCAGTATTTT. Looking up the rest from reference TRBV28 and TRBJ2-3 gives the full variable domain: DVKVTQSSRYLVKRTGEKVFLECVQDMDHENMFWYRQDPGLGLRLIYFSYDVKMKEKGDIPEGYSVSREKKERFSLILESASTNQTSMYLCASRPGTSTDTQYFGPGTRLTVL.

This clone was detected a few times. J is TRBJ2-7 and V is TRBV9; D call uncertain. Germline V lookup: CDR1 SGDLS, CDR2 YYNGEE. V lost 8 bases and J lost 1, with 13 bases in between. This CDR3 comprises 13 residues. DNA for the CDR3: TGTGCCAGTGGCAATGGGCTTTCCTACGAGCAGTACTTC. As protein: CASGNGLSYEQYF.

The J gene is TRBJ2-7, the V gene TRBV18; TRBD2 matches at 8 bases. CDR3 length: 15 residues. Germline CDR1 KGHSH, CDR2 LQKENI. V lost 6 bases to trimming and J lost 0 bases; unmatched junction nucleotides: 7. The CDR3 protein is CASSPGGTSSYEQYF. The CDR3 nucleotides are TGTGCCAGCTCTCCCGGGGGGACTAGCTCCTACGAGCAGTACTTC.